This T cell receptor (beta chain) was obtained from a study of early T cells in non-severe SARS-CoV-2 infection. TCRdb called the 5' RACE reads again in MiXCR, with one record for every CDR3 protein. The table includes fewer than 85,000 distinct CDR3 sequences, around 13% detected once. This clonotype came up a few times. CDR1 is SGHTA and CDR2 is FQGNSA in the germline V gene. With 5 bases removed from V and 6 bases from J, the gap between germline ends came to 11 bases. The CDR3 has 13 amino acids. The chain combines TRBV7-2 with TRBJ1-5; D gene uncertain. Sequencing was carried out using whole blood. This clonotype originated in an adult who was a healthcare worker with PCR-confirmed SARS-CoV-2 infection or an uninfected control (not recorded which). CDR3 sequence reads: CASSPARAQPQHF. CDR3 bases: TGTGCCAGCAGCCCGGCACGGGCTCAGCCCCAGCATTTT.